This T cell receptor (beta chain) stems from a study of blood T cell repertoires in COVID-19. Study as a whole: T cells, B-cell-depleted T cells, or PBMCs provided the cDNA or gDNA that served as material.

Per the study methods: Amplification with reference gene primers provided the estimates of nucleated cell counts. Repertoires were generated with immunoSEQ multiplex PCR, while TCRdb's copy carries only in-frame clones and drops some. For V, J and clone size, that table is used; D and trimming come from the DNA. The top ten clones hold around 6.5% of a sample with about 170,000 clones, around 86% of them seen once. Sequenced: peripheral blood. The receptor was derived from a woman older than 75 in a cohort sampled during active or convalescent COVID-19.

The CDR3 reads CASSLYHRREGTDTQYF. CDR3 in DNA: TGCGCCAGCAGCTTGTATCATCGGCGGGAGGGCACAGATACGCAGTATTTT. The chain recombines TRBV5-1 with TRBJ2-3; 8 bases are shared with TRBD2. The CDR3 covers 17 residues. Germline CDR1 reads SGHRS; CDR2 reads YFSETQ. Germline trimming cut 1 base from V and 1 base from J; bases unmatched to any gene: 8.